Each of the 26 T cell receptor beta chains below was sequenced from the same sample in a study of shared clonotypes between healthy human individuals. Sequencing used immunoSEQ multiplex PCR; TCRdb keeps in-frame clones, though not all of them. The sample yields 1.6 million or so clones, approximately 98.5% seen once. The sample was naive CD4+ T cells sorted from blood. Subset: CD45RA+ positively selected. All receptors derive from a man aged 25 to 40 in good health.

V is TRBV7-6 and J is TRBJ2-7; D is unclear. The CDR3 runs to 14 residues. The V gene's germline CDR1 is SGHVS and CDR2 FNYEAQ. Trimming removed 4 bases from V and 5 bases from J, with 15 bases in between. As DNA, the CDR3 is TGTGCCAGCAGCTCGGCCAGACACGCCCACGAGCAGTACTTC. Protein product: CASSSARHAHEQYF.

This chain joins TRBV5-1 and TRBJ2-2; a possible D gene is TRBD2 (7 bases). The CDR3 has 21 amino acids. Germline-derived CDR1 and CDR2 are SGHRS and YFSETQ. V was shortened by 0 bases and J by 2 bases, with 26 bases between the two germline ends. CDR3 nucleotides: TGCGCCAGCAGCTTGGACCCTTCGACGCGGGGGCTAGCGGCAAACACCGGGGAGCTGTTTTTT. This sequence encodes CASSLDPSTRGLAANTGELFF.

This clone showed up just once. The V gene is TRBV28, the J gene TRBJ1-2; 7 bases line up with TRBD1. This CDR3 has 14 residues. The V gene's germline CDR1 is MDHEN and CDR2 SYDVKM. V dropped 7 bases and J dropped 4; count of bases not matched to a gene: 9. The CDR3: CASIGAGGSYGYTF. Written as DNA, the CDR3 is TGTGCCAGCATTGGGGCAGGGGGGAGCTATGGCTACACCTTC.

The rearrangement uses TRBV5-1 and TRBJ2-7; D call uncertain. This CDR3 has 14 residues. Looked up from germline, CDR1 is SGHRS and CDR2 is YFSETQ. V lost 0 bases and J lost 3, with 10 bases in between. This chain's CDR3 is CASSLDSRSYEQYF. CDR3 bases: TGCGCCAGCAGCTTGGACAGCCGAAGCTACGAGCAGTACTTC.

CDR3 DNA sequence: TGTGCCAGCTCACCAAGACAGGGGGTAATAGATACGCAGTATTTT. Translated: CASSPRQGVIDTQYF. This chain links TRBV18 with TRBJ2-3, with TRBD1 identical over 9 bases. V lost 2 bases, J lost 5 bases, and 5 bases stayed unmatched. The germline V gene has CDR1 KGHSH and CDR2 LQKENI. The CDR3 extends over 15 amino acids. Drawing the rest from reference TRBV18 and TRBJ2-3, the complete variable domain is NAGVMQNPRHLVRRRGQEARLRCSPMKGHSHVYWYRQLPEEGLKFMVYLQKENIIDESGMPKERFSAEFPKEGPSILRIQQVVRGDSAAYFCASSPRQGVIDTQYFGPGTRLTVL.

This rearrangement joins TRBV18 to TRBJ2-7; TRBD2 might be the D (7 bases). Trimming cost V 4 bases and J 7 bases, with 23 bases left between them. The germline V gene encodes CDR1 KGHSH and CDR2 LQKENI. The CDR3 is 16 residues long. CDR3 amino acids: CASSQWVAGAPREQYF. Here the CDR3 DNA reads TGTGCCAGCTCACAGTGGGTGGCGGGGGCGCCTCGGGAGCAGTACTTC. Drawing the rest from reference TRBV18 and TRBJ2-7, the complete variable domain is NAGVMQNPRHLVRRRGQEARLRCSPMKGHSHVYWYRQLPEEGLKFMVYLQKENIIDESGMPKERFSAEFPKEGPSILRIQQVVRGDSAAYFCASSQWVAGAPREQYFGPGTRLTVT.

CDR3 region: CASSFHGGATDTQYF. The CDR3 region has the DNA TGCGCCAGCAGCTTTCATGGGGGAGCGACAGATACGCAGTATTTT. This chain joins TRBV5-1 and TRBJ2-3; D may be TRBD1 or TRBD2 (5 bases each). The V gene's germline CDR1 is SGHRS and CDR2 YFSETQ. The CDR3 sequence is 15 residues long. V lost 2 bases to trimming and J lost 3 bases, with 13 bases between them. Filled out from reference TRBV5-1 and TRBJ2-3, the complete variable domain reads KAGVTQTPRYLIKTRGQQVTLSCSPISGHRSVSWYQQTPGQGLQFLFEYFSETQRNKGNFPGRFSGRQFSNSRSEMNVSTLELGDSALYLCASSFHGGATDTQYFGPGTRLTVL.

The chain has TRBV9 and TRBJ2-5; 7 nucleotides align to TRBD1. The CDR3 consists of 15 residues. The V gene end was trimmed by 2 bases and the J gene end by 6 bases; junction bases not matched to a gene: 10. From germline, CDR1 is SGDLS and CDR2 YYNGEE. The CDR3 sequence: CASSVSDRVGKTQYF. The CDR3 nucleotides read TGTGCCAGCAGCGTTAGTGACAGGGTAGGAAAGACCCAGTACTTC.

With respect to this clone: In the same sample, other DNA sequences code for this CDR3. The chain combines TRBV5-1 with TRBJ2-6, with no clear D. This CDR3 has 14 amino acids. Germline CDR1 and CDR2: SGHRS and YFSETQ. With 3 bases removed from V and 0 bases from J, the gap between germline ends came to 4 bases. The CDR3 sequence: CASSSSSGANVLTF. The CDR3 DNA reads as TGCGCCAGCAGCTCGAGCTCTGGGGCCAACGTCCTGACTTTC.

This chain joins TRBV5-1 and TRBJ2-2; the D gene is possibly TRBD2 (6 bases). CDR3 length: 16 amino acids. The V end was cut by 5 bases, the J end by 2 bases, with 16 bases between. CDR1 and CDR2 from the germline V gene are SGHRS and YFSETQ. The DNA for the CDR3 is TGCGCCAGCAGGACTCTAGCGCCTATTAACACCGGGGAGCTGTTTTTT. It translates to CASRTLAPINTGELFF.

The CDR3 DNA reads TGTGCCATCAGTGGGACAGAACAAGAGACCCAGTACTTC. Protein sequence: CAISGTEQETQYF. V gene TRBV10-3 combines with J gene TRBJ2-5; a possible D gene is TRBD1 (6 bases). There are 13 residues in the CDR3. The germline V gene has CDR1 ENHRY and CDR2 SYGVKD. The germline V and J ends were trimmed by 4 bases and 2 bases, with 8 bases remaining between them.

Of note for this clone: The identical CDR3 is also encoded by other nucleotide sequences in the sample. The DNA of the CDR3 is TGCGCCAGCAGCTTGGGGGTAGCCGGGGAGCTGTTTTTT. Its translation is CASSLGVAGELFF. The rearrangement uses TRBV5-1 and TRBJ2-2; no clear D gene. Germline lookup yields CDR1 SGHRS and CDR2 YFSETQ. Trimming removed 0 bases at V and 6 bases at J, with 6 bases between. CDR3 size: 13 residues.

The rearrangement joins TRBV11-2 to TRBJ2-1, with TRBD2 matching over 11 bases. Germline V gives CDR1 SGHAT, CDR2 FQNNGV. V gave up 4 bases and J gave up 4 bases; unmatched junction bases: 12. The CDR3 is made up of 18 amino acids. CDR3 sequence (DNA): TGTGCCAGCAGCTGGGAGGGACTAGCGGCCCGGAGTTACAATGAGCAGTTCTTC. Translating gives CASSWEGLAARSYNEQFF.

This chain uses TRBV29-1 with TRBJ2-3, with D perhaps TRBD2 (5 bases). From germline, CDR1 is SQVTM and CDR2 ANQGSEA. Deletions cut 4 bases from V and 2 bases from J, with 10 bases between. The CDR3 length is 13 residues. The CDR3 DNA sequence: TGCAGCGTTGTGACGGGGAACACAGATACGCAGTATTTT. The encoded protein is CSVVTGNTDTQYF.

The chain employs TRBV5-5 and TRBJ1-5; D is possibly TRBD1 (5 bases). Deletions cut 0 bases from V and 5 bases from J, with 9 bases between. Germline CDR1 SGHKS, CDR2 YYEKEE (reference sequence). The CDR3 consists of 14 residues. For the CDR3, the DNA is TGTGCCAGCAGCTTGGCAGGAGGGGATCAGCCCCAGCATTTT. It specifies CASSLAGGDQPQHF.

The chain employs TRBV2 and TRBJ1-5; D possibly corresponds to TRBD1 (6 bases). Germline lookup yields CDR1 SNHLY and CDR2 FYNNEI. With 6 bases removed from V and 1 base from J, the gap between germline ends came to 19 bases. The CDR3 loop spans 17 amino acids. This CDR3 is CASRANRALGSNQPQHF. The CDR3 DNA is TGTGCCAGCAGGGCTAACAGGGCGTTGGGAAGCAATCAGCCCCAGCATTTT.

The genes are TRBV7-2 and TRBJ1-4, with D possibly TRBD1 on 6 matching bases. CDR3 length: 16 residues. The germline gives CDR1 SGHTA, CDR2 FQGNSA. The V end was cut by 5 bases, the J end by 3 bases, with 16 bases between. The CDR3, as DNA: TGTGCCAGCAGCCCCCAACAGGGTTTAGCTAATGAAAAACTGTTTTTT. This sequence encodes CASSPQQGLANEKLFF.

The CDR3 loop is CASSEFGTGVEKLFF. The CDR3 bases are TGTGCCAGCAGCGAATTCGGGACAGGGGTCGAAAAACTGTTTTTT. The V call is TRBV7-9, the J call TRBJ1-4, with 10 bases fitting TRBD1. Trimming removed 5 bases from V and 8 bases from J; junction bases left unmatched: 8. Looked up from germline, CDR1 is SEHNR and CDR2 is FQNEAQ (reference sequence). The CDR3 covers 15 residues.

A note on this clone: Other DNA sequences from this sample encode an identical CDR3 as well. The genes are TRBV5-4 and TRBJ2-6; 7 bases are shared with TRBD2. V lost 4 bases and J lost 4; bases outside the gene matches: 8. Germline V CDR1 and CDR2: SGHNT, YYREEE (reference sequence). This CDR3 is 16 amino acids long. The DNA for the CDR3 is TGTGCCAGCAGCGTGGGGGGGGTTACGGGGGCCAACGTCCTGACTTTC. This codes for CASSVGGVTGANVLTF.

The V call is TRBV2, the J call TRBJ1-2, with 7 bases that match TRBD1. Germline loops: CDR1 SNHLY, CDR2 FYNNEI. CDR3 length equals 15 residues. V shed 5 bases and J 2 bases; nucleotides not matched to a gene: 8. The CDR3 DNA is TGTGCCAGCAGTCCTGACAGGGCCCAGAACTATGGCTACACCTTC. Its translation is CASSPDRAQNYGYTF. The whole variable domain, remainder taken from reference TRBV2 and TRBJ1-2, is EPEVTQTPSHQVTQMGQEVILRCVPISNHLYFYWYRQILGQKVEFLVSFYNNEISEKSEIFDDQFSVERPDGSNFTLKIRSTKLEDSAMYFCASSPDRAQNYGYTFGSGTRLTVV.

With respect to this clone: The sample contains more than one DNA sequence encoding this CDR3. The chain employs TRBV5-1 and TRBJ2-1; 12 nucleotides align to TRBD2. The CDR3 runs to 15 residues. Germline-derived CDR1 and CDR2 are SGHRS and YFSETQ. V lost 4 bases, J lost 4 bases, and 3 bases stayed unmatched. The CDR3, as DNA: TGCGCCAGCAGCGGGGGACTAGCGGGTTACAATGAGCAGTTCTTC. It translates to CASSGGLAGYNEQFF.

V is TRBV5-1 and J is TRBJ2-3, with D possibly matching TRBD2 (6 bases). Germline V gives CDR1 SGHRS, CDR2 YFSETQ. The CDR3 loop spans 15 amino acids. Trimming stripped 1 base from V and 5 bases from J, with 14 bases between. CDR3 bases: TGCGCCAGCAGCTTGACGGGAGATACGGTAGATACGCAGTATTTT. Translated: CASSLTGDTVDTQYF.

Remarks on this clone: The same CDR3 is also encoded by other DNA sequences in this sample. The chain employs TRBV7-9 and TRBJ2-2; D call uncertain. Trimming removed 2 bases from V and 6 bases from J, with 1 base in between. Germline V lookup: CDR1 SEHNR, CDR2 FQNEAQ (reference sequence). The CDR3 has 11 residues. The CDR3 reads CASSLPGELFF. CDR3 sequence (DNA): TGTGCCAGCAGCTTACCCGGGGAGCTGTTTTTT. Combining the CDR3 with reference TRBV7-9 and TRBJ2-2 gives the whole variable domain DTGVSQNPRHKITKRGQNVTFRCDPISEHNRLYWYRQTLGQGPEFLTYFQNEAQLEKSRLLSDRFSAERPKGSFSTLEIQRTEQGDSAMYLCASSLPGELFFGEGSRLTVL.

The chain joins TRBV29-1 to TRBJ1-1; D unclear. The germline gives CDR1 SQVTM, CDR2 ANQGSEA. V was pared by 6 bases and J by 0 bases, with 14 bases between. This CDR3 region has 14 residues. The CDR3 spells CSVDLDVMNTEAFF. For the CDR3, the DNA is TGCAGCGTAGACTTGGACGTTATGAACACTGAAGCTTTCTTT.

This chain connects TRBV7-8 to TRBJ2-7, with a tentative D call TRBD2 (6 bases). The V end was cut by 6 bases, the J end by 0 bases, with 9 bases between. This CDR3 is built from 13 residues. Germline-derived CDR1 and CDR2 are SGHVS and FQNEAQ. The CDR3 coding sequence is TGTGCCAGCAGTTTGACTAGCTCCTACGAGCAGTACTTC. This sequence encodes CASSLTSSYEQYF.

This clone was counted only a few times. V is TRBV27 and J is TRBJ2-7, with 7 bases fitting TRBD2. This CDR3 has 13 amino acids. Germline V gives CDR1 MNHEY, CDR2 SMNVEV (reference sequence). V trimming: 8 bases; J trimming: 0 bases; junction bases outside the gene matches: 4. CDR3 loop: CASGERGSYEQYF. CDR3 DNA sequence: TGTGCCAGCGGTGAGCGGGGCTCCTACGAGCAGTACTTC.